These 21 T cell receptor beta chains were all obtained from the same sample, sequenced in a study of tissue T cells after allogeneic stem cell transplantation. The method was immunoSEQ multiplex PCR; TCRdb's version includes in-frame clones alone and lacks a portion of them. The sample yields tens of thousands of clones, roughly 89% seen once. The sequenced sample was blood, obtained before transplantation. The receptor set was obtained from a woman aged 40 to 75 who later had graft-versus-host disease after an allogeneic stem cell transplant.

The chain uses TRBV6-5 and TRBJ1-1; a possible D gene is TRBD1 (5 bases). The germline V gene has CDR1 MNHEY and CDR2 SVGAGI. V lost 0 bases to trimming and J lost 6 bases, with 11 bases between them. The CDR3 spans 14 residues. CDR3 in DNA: TGTGCCAGCAGTTACTCGAGCGGGGGTTCTGAAGCTTTCTTT. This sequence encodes CASSYSSGGSEAFF.

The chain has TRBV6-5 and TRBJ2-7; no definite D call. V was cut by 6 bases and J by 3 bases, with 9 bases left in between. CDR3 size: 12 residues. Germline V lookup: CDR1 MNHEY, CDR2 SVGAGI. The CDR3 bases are TGTGCCAGCAGCTACAGCATCTACGAGCAGTACTTC. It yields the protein CASSYSIYEQYF.

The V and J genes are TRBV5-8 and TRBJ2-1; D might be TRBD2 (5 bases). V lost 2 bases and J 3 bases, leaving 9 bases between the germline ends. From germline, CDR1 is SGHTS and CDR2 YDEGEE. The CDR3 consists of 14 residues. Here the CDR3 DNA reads TGTGCCAGCAGCTTTGGACTTATCTACAATGAGCAGTTCTTC. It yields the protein CASSFGLIYNEQFF.

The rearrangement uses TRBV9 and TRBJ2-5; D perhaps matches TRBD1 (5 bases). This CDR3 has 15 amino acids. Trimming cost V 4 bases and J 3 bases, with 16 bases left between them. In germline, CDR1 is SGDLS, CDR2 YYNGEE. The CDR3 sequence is CASSRPQGREETQYF. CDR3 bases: TGTGCCAGCAGCCGACCTCAGGGCAGGGAAGAGACCCAGTACTTC.

CDR3 loop: CASSSFPVRYQETQYF. In nucleotides, the CDR3 is TGTGCCAGCAGTTCATTCCCTGTGCGTTACCAAGAGACCCAGTACTTC. The chain uses TRBV6-5 and TRBJ2-5; D unresolved. The CDR3 extends over 16 amino acids. CDR1 and CDR2 (germline): MNHEY, SVGAGI. V lost 4 bases, J lost 0 bases, and 15 bases lay in between.

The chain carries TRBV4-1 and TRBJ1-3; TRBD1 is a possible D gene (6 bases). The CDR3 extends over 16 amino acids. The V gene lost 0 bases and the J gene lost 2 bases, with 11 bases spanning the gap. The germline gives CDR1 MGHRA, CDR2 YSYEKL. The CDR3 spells CASSQDNREPGNTIYF. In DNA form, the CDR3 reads TGCGCCAGCAGCCAAGATAACAGGGAGCCTGGAAACACCATATATTTT.

The CDR3 coding sequence is TGTGCCAGCAGCAAAGTCGGGGGCAGGCACGGCTACACCTTC. Translated: CASSKVGGRHGYTF. This chain joins TRBV21-1 and TRBJ1-2. TRBV21-1 is shown as a pseudogene. This CDR3 contains 14 residues.

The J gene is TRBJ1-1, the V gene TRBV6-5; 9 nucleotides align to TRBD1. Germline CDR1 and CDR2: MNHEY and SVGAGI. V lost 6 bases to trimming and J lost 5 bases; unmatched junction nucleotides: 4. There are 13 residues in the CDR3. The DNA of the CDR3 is TGTGCCAGCAGAGGACAGGGGCTGACTGAAGCTTTCTTT. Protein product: CASRGQGLTEAFF.

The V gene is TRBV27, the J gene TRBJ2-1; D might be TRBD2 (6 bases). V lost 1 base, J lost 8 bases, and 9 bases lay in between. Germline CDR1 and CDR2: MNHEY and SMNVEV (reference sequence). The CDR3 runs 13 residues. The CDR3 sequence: CASSLWRGDEQFF. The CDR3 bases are TGTGCCAGCAGTTTATGGAGGGGCGATGAGCAGTTCTTC.

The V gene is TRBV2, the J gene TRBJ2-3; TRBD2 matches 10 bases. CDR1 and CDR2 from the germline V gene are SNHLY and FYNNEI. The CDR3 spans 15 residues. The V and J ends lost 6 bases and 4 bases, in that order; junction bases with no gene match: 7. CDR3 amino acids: CASRASGSQADTQYF. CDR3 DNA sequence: TGTGCCAGCAGAGCTAGCGGGAGTCAAGCAGATACGCAGTATTTT.

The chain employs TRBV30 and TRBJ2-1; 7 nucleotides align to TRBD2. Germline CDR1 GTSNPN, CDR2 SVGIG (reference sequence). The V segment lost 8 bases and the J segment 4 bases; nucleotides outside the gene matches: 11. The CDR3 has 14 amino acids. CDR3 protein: CALEGNGRYNEQFF. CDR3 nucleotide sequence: TGTGCCCTGGAGGGCAACGGGAGGTACAATGAGCAGTTCTTC.

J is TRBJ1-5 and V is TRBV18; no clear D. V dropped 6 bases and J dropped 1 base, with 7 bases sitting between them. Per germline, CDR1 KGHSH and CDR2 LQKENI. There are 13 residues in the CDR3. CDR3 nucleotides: TGTGCCAGCTCCCCGTCGAGCAATCAGCCCCAGCATTTT. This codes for CASSPSSNQPQHF.

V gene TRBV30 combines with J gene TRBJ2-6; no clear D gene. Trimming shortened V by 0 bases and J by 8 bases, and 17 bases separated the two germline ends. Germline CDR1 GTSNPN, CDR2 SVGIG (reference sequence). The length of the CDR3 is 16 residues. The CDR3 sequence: CAWSVSLWGSSNVLTF. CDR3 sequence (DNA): TGTGCCTGGAGTGTAAGTCTGTGGGGTTCTTCCAACGTCCTGACTTTC.

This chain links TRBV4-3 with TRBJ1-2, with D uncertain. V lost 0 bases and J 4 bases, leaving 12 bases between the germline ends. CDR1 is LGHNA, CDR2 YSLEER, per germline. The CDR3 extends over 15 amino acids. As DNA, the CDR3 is TGCGCCAGCAGCCAAGAGGTTGAGTCTGGCTATGGCTACACCTTC. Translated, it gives CASSQEVESGYGYTF.

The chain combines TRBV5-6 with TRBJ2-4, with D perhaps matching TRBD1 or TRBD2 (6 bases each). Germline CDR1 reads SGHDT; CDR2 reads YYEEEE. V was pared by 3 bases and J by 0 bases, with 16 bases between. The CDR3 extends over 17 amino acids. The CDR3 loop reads CASSYRGGLLAKNIQYF. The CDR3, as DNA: TGTGCCAGCAGCTACCGTGGGGGGCTGCTAGCCAAAAACATTCAGTACTTC.

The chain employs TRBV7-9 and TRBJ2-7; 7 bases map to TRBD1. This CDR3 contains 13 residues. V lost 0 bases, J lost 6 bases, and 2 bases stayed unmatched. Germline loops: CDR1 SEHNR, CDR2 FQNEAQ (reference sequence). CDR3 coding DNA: TGTGCCAGCAGCTTAGCACAGGGGTCCGAGCAGTACTTC. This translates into CASSLAQGSEQYF.

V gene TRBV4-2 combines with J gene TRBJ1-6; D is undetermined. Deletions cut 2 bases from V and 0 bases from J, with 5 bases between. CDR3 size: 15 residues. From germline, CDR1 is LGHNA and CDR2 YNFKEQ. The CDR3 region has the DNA TGTGCCAGCAGCCAAAGGAGCTCCTATAATTCACCCCTCCACTTT. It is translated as CASSQRSSYNSPLHF.

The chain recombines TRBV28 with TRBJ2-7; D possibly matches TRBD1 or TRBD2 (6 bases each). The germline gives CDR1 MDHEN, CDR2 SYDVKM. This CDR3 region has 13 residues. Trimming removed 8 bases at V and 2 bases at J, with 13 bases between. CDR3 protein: CASQGTPTYEQYF. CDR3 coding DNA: TGTGCCAGCCAGGGGACTCCCACCTACGAGCAGTACTTC.

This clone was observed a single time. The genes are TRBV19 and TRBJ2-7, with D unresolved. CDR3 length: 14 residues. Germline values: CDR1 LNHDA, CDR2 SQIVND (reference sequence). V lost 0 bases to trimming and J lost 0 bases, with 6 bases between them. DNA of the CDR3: TGTGCCAGTAGTATAGATCCGAGCTCCTACGAGCAGTACTTC. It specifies CASSIDPSSYEQYF.

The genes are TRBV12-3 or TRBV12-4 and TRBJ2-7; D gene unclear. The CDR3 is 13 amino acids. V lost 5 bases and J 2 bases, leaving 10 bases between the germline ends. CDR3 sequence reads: CASSRINAYEQYF. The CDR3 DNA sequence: TGTGCCAGCAGTCGGATCAACGCCTACGAGCAGTACTTC.

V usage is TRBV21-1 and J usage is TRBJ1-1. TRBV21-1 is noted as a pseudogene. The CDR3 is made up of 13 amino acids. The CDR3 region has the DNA TGTGCCAGCAGCGACGTTGGGGGCACTGAAGCTTTCTTT. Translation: CASSDVGGTEAFF.